This entry describes one T cell receptor (beta chain). This clone was observed a handful of times. Its recognized antigen is unknown. No quality values exist for individual bases; no much larger clone is one base distant. The V and J ends are trimmed by 1 base and 2 bases, leaving 16 bases between them. The CDR3 starts with the cysteine, ends with the phenylalanine, and has 17 residues. The read is trimmed to its CDR3 DNA, 51 bases read in frame from base 1. CDR1 and CDR2 (SNHLY, FYNNEI) derive from the germline V gene. TCRbeta CDR3 regions were amplified from genomic DNA using the immunoSEQ Assay, a bias-controlled multiplex PCR. The paper's data handling went like this. The number of nucleated cells in each sample was estimated by amplification of reference gene primers within the assay. Sequence reads were collapsed and filtered to measure the absolute abundance of every unique TCRbeta CDR3 rearrangement. For each sample, productive Simpson clonality was calculated as the square root of Simpson's diversity index over productive rearrangements. TCRdb retrieved this table from immuneACCESS and kept in-frame rearrangements only. Not all clones are present; in checked studies, unresolved V genes account for under half, and no reason is known for the remainder. That table furnishes V, J and clone size, whereas the DNA furnished D and trimming. This sample lists approximately 240,000 clones; about nine tenths were detected once. Of the sample, about 6.3% is held by the ten largest clones.

This sample is part of a study of blood T cell repertoires in COVID-19 (dated by TCRdb to the early 2020s). With regard to the full study: Samples from collaborators originated in the United States, Italy and Spain and spanned both the acute and convalescent phases of COVID-19. The sample metadata nearly always contained a de-identified subject ID, COVID-19 status, age in years and sex. The prospective study material was composed of cDNA or gDNA derived from T cells, B-cell-depleted T cells, or PBMCs. Where available, HLA class I and class II types were taken from metadata supplied by the sample provider and were not determined by assay-based typing. The repertoires were made available in a free public database intended to serve as a resource for research on the immune response to SARS-CoV-2. Samples came from the ongoing ImmuneRACE study (first 160 participants) plus 1,254 subjects from 6 global collaborators. Subjects who had been exposed to COVID-19, were actively infected with it, or had recovered from it provided the deeply sampled blood TCRbeta repertoires that made up the dataset.

Beyond this particular receptor, the publication reports: How much clinical and demographic metadata was included differed by source and by participant, and the metadata was provided uncurated.

Participants in the prospective study were enrolled through a virtual design, were aged 18 to 89 years, and lived in roughly 24 United States geographic areas. In the prospective study, participants were assigned to cohorts based on the clinical history participants reported in a screening survey and a study questionnaire. Each participant in the prospective study had whole blood, serum and a nasopharyngeal or oropharyngeal swab collected by mobile phlebotomists. Participants in the prospective study had the option to provide additional blood draws and questionnaires over a roughly 2-month period. Before DNA extraction, blood samples from the prospective study were shipped at room temperature or frozen.

The rearrangement joined TRBV2 to TRBJ2-3; matching of 6 bases hints at TRBD2 as the D gene. The sequence was obtained from a woman aged 30 to 39 with acute COVID-19. The specimen sequenced was PBMCs or T cells enriched from blood (not recorded which). CDR3 protein: CASSEDGDGGDTDTQYF. The nucleotide sequence reads TGTGCCAGCAGTGAAGATGGGGACGGGGGAGACACAGATACGCAGTATTTT.